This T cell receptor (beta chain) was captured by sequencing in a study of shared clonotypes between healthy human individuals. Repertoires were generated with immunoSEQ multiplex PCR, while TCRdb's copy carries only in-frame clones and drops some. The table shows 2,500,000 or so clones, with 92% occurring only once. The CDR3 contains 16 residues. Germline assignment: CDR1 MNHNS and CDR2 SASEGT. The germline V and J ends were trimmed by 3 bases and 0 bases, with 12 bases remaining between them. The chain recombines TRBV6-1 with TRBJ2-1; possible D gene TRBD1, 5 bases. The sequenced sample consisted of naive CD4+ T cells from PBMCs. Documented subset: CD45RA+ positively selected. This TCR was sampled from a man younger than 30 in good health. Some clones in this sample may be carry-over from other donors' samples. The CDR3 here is CASSDPLGPSYNEQFF. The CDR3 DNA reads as TGTGCCAGCAGTGATCCCTTGGGGCCCTCCTACAATGAGCAGTTCTTC.